The sequence of this TCR beta chain was determined in a study of cytomegalovirus exposure and HLA in healthy donors. Study at large: There were 100 million to 130 million unique TCR beta sequences, drawn from 180 million or so T cells, in an earlier analysis. HLA-typed donors were the source of about 90 million unique TCRs held in an early data release.

Per the germline V gene, CDR1 is MNHNS and CDR2 is SASEGT. With 0 bases clipped from V and 6 bases from J, the junction kept 7 bases outside the gene matches. The CDR3 contains 15 residues. The PCR used 60 Vbeta and 13 Jbeta primers. Profiling relied on immunoSEQ multiplex PCR, and the TCRdb table lists in-frame clones only, not all of them. The table lists 150,000 to 200,000 clones, around 76% of them singletons. Donors showed nominal health when sampled, although they likely had unrecorded immune exposures. The clonotype was recovered from a man between 40 and 49 years old in good health and CMV-seropositive. Sequencing used PBMCs. The chain carries TRBV6-1 and TRBJ1-2; TRBD1 aligns across 7 bases. The CDR3 is CASSEAPDRLDGYTF. DNA of the CDR3: TGTGCCAGCAGTGAAGCCCCGGACAGGCTCGATGGCTACACCTTC.